The sequence of this T cell receptor beta chain was determined in a study of T cell repertoires in cytomegalovirus infection. TCRdb re-analysed the reads in MiXCR, keeping a single row per CDR3 protein. The repertoire has some 150,000 distinct CDR3 sequences, 5.5% to 8% of them found once; the top ten carry roughly 18%. This clonotype was seen many times. Trimming removed 0 bases from V and 7 bases from J, with 19 bases in between. The CDR3 is made up of 18 amino acids. Germline loops: CDR1 LGHNA, CDR2 YSLEER. Sequencing was done on a sample of PBMCs. This chain uses TRBV4-3 with TRBJ1-6; D is undetermined. The origin of this receptor is a human donor in good health (CMV status not recorded). Some clones in this sample may be carry-over from other donors' samples. CDR3 bases: TGCGCCAGCAGCCAAGACGAGTGGAGAGGTGGAGGGAATTCACCCCTCCACTTT. Protein sequence: CASSQDEWRGGGNSPLHF.